The 12 T cell receptor beta chains below all came from one sample that was sequenced in a study of T cells expressing NK-cell markers. TCRdb re-called the 5' RACE reads and catalogs CDR3 proteins one per entry, DNA excluded. Its table records about 300,000 distinct CDR3 sequences. The specimen was blood T cells: a sorted CD56 or NKG2C T cell subset, CD4+ or CD8+ T cells, or bulk PBMC T cells (not recorded which). Receptors were obtained from a woman between 18 and 69 years old in good health.

The J gene is TRBJ2-5, the V gene TRBV7-7; TCRdb proposes TRBD1, but this gene call is untestable without DNA. The CDR3 is 14 amino acids. The germline V gene has CDR1 SSHAT and CDR2 FNYEAQ (reference sequence). CDR3 sequence: CASSSTGAEETQYF. Filled out from reference TRBV7-7 and TRBJ2-5, the complete variable domain reads GAGVSQSPRYKVTKRGQDVTLRCDPISSHATLYWYQQALGQGPEFLTYFNYEAQPDKSGLPSDRFSAERPEGSISTLTIQRTEQRDSAMYRCASSSTGAEETQYFGPGTRLLVL.

The chain combines TRBV28 with TRBJ2-3; the TRBD2 assignment by TCRdb is unverifiable without DNA. The germline CDR1 and CDR2 sequences are MDHEN and SYDVKM. This CDR3 region has 11 residues. The CDR3 spells CVSGTTDTQYF.

The CDR3 sequence is CSAPKAGFTVDTDTQYF. The genes are TRBV20-1 and TRBJ2-3. The germline CDR1 and CDR2 sequences are DFQATT and SNEGSKA (reference sequence). The CDR3 spans 17 residues.

The chain is built from TRBV20-1 and TRBJ2-3; TCRdb proposes TRBD1, but this gene call is untestable without DNA. There are 13 residues in the CDR3. Germline CDR1 reads DFQATT; CDR2 reads SNEGSKA (reference sequence). CDR3 sequence reads: CSARGQHTDTQYF.

The genes are TRBV29-1 and TRBJ2-7; TCRdb calls TRBD1, which cannot be checked without DNA. Germline-derived CDR1 and CDR2 are SQVTM and ANQGSEA. The CDR3 covers 14 residues. The CDR3 spells CSVVVPGEAYEQYF.

This rearrangement joins TRBV24-1 to TRBJ1-6; as DNA is missing, the TRBD1 call by TCRdb cannot be tested. Germline V gene lookup returns CDR1 KGHDR and CDR2 SFDVKD. The CDR3 has 16 residues. The CDR3 reads CATSAPVSSYNSPLHF.

The gene calls are TRBV7-3 and TRBJ2-6; the D gene TCRdb calls, TRBD1, cannot be checked with no DNA. The germline CDR1 and CDR2 sequences are SGHTA and FQGTGA. This CDR3 spans 15 amino acids. The CDR3 loop reads CASGQVHSGANVLTF.

This chain links TRBV6-1 with TRBJ2-5; TCRdb lists TRBD1, though no DNA is available to test this call. The germline CDR1 and CDR2 sequences are MNHNS and SASEGT. The CDR3 spans 13 residues. The chain's CDR3 is CASRTGVQETQYF.

This chain links TRBV12-3 or TRBV12-4 with TRBJ1-2; TCRdb proposes TRBD1, but this gene call is untestable without DNA. The CDR3 sequence is 18 residues long. The CDR3: CASNPRGTGGKVYYGYTF.

The chain has TRBV30 and TRBJ2-3; TCRdb picks TRBD2, but there is no DNA to check that call. CDR3 length: 15 residues. Germline CDR1 GTSNPN, CDR2 SVGIG (reference sequence). The CDR3 sequence: CAWCRELAGLDTQYF.

The chain joins TRBV12-3 or TRBV12-4 to TRBJ2-4; no DNA is available, so the TRBD1 call from TCRdb remains unchecked. This CDR3 has 17 amino acids. CDR3 region: CASSLRGQGIAKNIQYF.

Here the CDR3 reads CASSRSGTSGRAEDTQYF. This chain links TRBV11-2 with TRBJ2-3; the D call of TRBD2 rests on TCRdb alone, since no DNA is present to check it. The CDR3 has 18 residues. From germline, CDR1 is SGHAT and CDR2 FQNNGV.